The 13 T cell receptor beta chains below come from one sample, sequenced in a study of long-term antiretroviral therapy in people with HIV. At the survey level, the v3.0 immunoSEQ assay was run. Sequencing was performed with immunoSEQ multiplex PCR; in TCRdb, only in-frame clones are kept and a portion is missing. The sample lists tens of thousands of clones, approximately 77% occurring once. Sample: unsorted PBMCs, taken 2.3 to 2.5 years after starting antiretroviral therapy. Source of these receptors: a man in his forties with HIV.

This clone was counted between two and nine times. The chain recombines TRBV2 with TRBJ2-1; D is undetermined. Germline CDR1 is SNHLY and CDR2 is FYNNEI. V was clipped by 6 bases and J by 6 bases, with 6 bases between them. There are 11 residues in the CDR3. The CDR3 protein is CASSFSNEQFF. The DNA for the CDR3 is TGTGCCAGCAGCTTTAGCAATGAGCAGTTCTTC.

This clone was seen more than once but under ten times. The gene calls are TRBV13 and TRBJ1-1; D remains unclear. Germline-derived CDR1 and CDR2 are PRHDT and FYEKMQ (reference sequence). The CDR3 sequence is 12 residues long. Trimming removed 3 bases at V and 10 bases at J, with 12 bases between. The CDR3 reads CASSFLADVAFF. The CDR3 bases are TGTGCCAGCAGCTTCCTAGCGGATGTAGCTTTCTTT.

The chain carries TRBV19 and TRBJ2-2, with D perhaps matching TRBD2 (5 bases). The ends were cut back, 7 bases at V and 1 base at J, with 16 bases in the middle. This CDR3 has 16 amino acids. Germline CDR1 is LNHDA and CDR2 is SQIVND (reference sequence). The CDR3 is CASTPPGVMNTGELFF. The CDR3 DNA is TGTGCCAGTACGCCCCCCGGGGTAATGAACACCGGGGAGCTGTTTTTT.

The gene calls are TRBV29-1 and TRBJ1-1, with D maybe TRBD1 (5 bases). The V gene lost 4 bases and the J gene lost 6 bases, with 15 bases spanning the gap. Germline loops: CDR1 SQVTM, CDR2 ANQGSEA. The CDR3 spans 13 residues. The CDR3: CSVGEVGGAEAFF. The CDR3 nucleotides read TGCAGCGTTGGGGAAGTTGGGGGTGCTGAAGCTTTCTTT.

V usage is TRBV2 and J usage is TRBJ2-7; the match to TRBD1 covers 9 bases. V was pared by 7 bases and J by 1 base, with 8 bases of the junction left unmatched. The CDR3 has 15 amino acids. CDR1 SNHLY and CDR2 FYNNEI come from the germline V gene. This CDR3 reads CASKSGGTGSYEQYF. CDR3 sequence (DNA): TGTGCCAGCAAGTCTGGCGGGACAGGGTCCTACGAGCAGTACTTC.

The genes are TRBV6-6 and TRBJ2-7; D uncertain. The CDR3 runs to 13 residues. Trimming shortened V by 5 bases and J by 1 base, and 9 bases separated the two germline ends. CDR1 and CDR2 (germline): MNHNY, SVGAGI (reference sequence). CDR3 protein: CASSNGRSYEQYF. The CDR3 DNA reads TGTGCCAGCAGTAACGGACGTTCCTACGAGCAGTACTTC.

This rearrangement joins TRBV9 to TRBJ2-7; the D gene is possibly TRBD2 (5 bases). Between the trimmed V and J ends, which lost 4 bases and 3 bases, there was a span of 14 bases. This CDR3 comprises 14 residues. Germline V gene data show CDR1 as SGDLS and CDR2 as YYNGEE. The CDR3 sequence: CASSPVDRGYEQYF. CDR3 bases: TGTGCCAGCAGCCCGGTGGACCGGGGCTACGAGCAGTACTTC.

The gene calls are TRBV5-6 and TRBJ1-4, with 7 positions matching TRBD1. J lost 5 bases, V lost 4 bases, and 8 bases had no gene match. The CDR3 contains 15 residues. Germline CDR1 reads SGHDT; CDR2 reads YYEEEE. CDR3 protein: CASSTPGQRNEKLFF. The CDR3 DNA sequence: TGTGCCAGCAGCACTCCGGGACAGAGAAATGAAAAACTGTTTTTT.

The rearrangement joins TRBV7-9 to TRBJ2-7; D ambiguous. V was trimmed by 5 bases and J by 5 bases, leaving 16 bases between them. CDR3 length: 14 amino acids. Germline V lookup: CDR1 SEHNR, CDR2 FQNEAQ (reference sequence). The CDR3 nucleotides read TGTGCCAGCAGCCCGCTCTCGACCGACAACGAGCAGTACTTC. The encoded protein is CASSPLSTDNEQYF.

The CDR3 here is CASSLGAGGPTGELFF. The CDR3 nucleotides are TGCGCCAGCAGCTTGGGAGCGGGGGGGCCGACCGGGGAGCTGTTTTTT. The chain recombines TRBV5-1 with TRBJ2-2, with 10 positions matching TRBD2. The CDR3 runs to 16 residues. The germline gives CDR1 SGHRS, CDR2 YFSETQ. The V gene end was trimmed by 0 bases and the J gene end by 5 bases; junction bases not matched to a gene: 4.

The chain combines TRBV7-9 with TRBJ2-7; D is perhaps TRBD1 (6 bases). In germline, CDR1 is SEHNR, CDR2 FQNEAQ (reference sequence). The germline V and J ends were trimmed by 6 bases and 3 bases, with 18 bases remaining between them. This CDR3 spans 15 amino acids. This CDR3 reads CASSSKPGHFYEQYF. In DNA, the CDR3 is TGTGCCAGCAGTTCCAAACCGGGACACTTCTACGAGCAGTACTTC.

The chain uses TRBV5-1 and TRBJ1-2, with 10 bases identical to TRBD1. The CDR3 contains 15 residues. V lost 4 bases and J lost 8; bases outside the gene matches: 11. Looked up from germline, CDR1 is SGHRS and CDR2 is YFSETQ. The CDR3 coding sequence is TGCGCCAGCAGCGTTTCGACAGGGGGCGCGGAGGGCTACACCTTC. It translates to CASSVSTGGAEGYTF.

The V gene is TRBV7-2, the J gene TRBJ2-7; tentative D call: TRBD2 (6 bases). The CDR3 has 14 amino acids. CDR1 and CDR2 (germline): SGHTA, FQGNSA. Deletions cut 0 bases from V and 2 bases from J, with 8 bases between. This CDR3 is CASSLAGGPYEQYF. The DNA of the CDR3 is TGTGCCAGCAGCTTAGCGGGGGGACCCTACGAGCAGTACTTC.